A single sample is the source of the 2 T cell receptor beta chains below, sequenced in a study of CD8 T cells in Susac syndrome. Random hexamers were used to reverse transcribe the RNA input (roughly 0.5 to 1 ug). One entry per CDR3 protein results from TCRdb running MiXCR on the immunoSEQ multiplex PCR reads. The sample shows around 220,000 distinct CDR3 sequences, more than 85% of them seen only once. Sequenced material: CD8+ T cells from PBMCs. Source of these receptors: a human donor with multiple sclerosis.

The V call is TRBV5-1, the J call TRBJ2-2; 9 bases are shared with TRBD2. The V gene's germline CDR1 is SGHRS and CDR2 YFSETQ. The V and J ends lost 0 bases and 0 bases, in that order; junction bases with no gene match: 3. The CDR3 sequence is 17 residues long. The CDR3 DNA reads TGCGCCAGCAGCTTGGCTCTAGCGGGGCCGAACACCGGGGAGCTGTTTTTT. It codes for CASSLALAGPNTGELFF.

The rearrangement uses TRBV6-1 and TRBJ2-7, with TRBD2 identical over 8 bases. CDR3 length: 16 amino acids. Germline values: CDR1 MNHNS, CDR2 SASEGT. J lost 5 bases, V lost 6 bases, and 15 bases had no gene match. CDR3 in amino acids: CASSSGGAAVNHEQYF. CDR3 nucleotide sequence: TGTGCCAGCAGCTCCGGGGGGGCGGCGGTCAACCACGAGCAGTACTTC.